The sequence of this T cell receptor (beta chain) was determined in a study of human thymus T cells. The CDR3 loop spans 16 amino acids. Per the germline V gene, CDR1 is SGHAT and CDR2 is FQNNGV. Germline trimming cut 3 bases from V and 11 bases from J; bases unmatched to any gene: 16. Resections that were taken during corrective heart surgery supplied the thymus tissue. Donors consisted of healthy Finnish infants (having corrective surgery for congenital heart defects). The method was immunoSEQ multiplex PCR; TCRdb's version includes in-frame clones alone and lacks a portion of them. The sample lists 86,000 or so clones, around 96% occurring once.

The sequence derives from a boy under two years old with a congenital heart defect but otherwise immunologically healthy. The specimen was thymus tissue. The chain is built from TRBV11-2 and TRBJ1-5, with 7 bases that match TRBD1. CDR3 sequence: CASSLLPGQSPRAQHF. In DNA, the CDR3 is TGTGCCAGCAGCTTGCTTCCGGGACAGTCCCCTAGGGCCCAGCATTTT.